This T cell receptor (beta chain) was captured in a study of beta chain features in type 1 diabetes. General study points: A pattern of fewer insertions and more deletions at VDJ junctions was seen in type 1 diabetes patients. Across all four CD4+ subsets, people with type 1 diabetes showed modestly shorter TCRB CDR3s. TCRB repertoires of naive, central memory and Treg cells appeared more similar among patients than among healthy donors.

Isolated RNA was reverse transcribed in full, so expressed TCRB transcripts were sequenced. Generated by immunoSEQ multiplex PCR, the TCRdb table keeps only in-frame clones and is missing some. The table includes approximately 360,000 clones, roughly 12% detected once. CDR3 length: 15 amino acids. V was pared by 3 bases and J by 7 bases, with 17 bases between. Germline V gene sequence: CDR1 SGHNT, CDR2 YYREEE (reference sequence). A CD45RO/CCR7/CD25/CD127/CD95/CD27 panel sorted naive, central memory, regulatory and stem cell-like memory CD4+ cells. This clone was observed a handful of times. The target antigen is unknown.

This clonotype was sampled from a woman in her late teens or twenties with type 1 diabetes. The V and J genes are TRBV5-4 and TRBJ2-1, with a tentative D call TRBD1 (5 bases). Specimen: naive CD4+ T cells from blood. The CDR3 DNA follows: TGTGCCAGCAGCTCAGGGTGGCAAGATGAGAATGAGCAGTTCTTC. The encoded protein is CASSSGWQDENEQFF.